This T cell receptor beta chain emerged from a study of shared clonotypes between healthy human individuals. Clones were sequenced by immunoSEQ multiplex PCR, and TCRdb holds only the in-frame ones, with some missing. The table has 2 million to 2.5 million clones, about 92% seen once. CDR3 length: 16 amino acids. With 2 bases clipped from V and 4 bases from J, the junction kept 8 bases outside the gene matches. The V gene's germline CDR1 is LNHNV and CDR2 YYDKDF (reference sequence). What was sequenced was naive CD4+ T cells from PBMCs. Subset noted: CD45RA+ positively selected. The rearrangement joins TRBV15 to TRBJ2-7, with 10 bases that match TRBD1. This TCR was sampled from a man between 18 and 35 years old in good health. Some clones in this sample may be carry-over from other donors' samples. The chain's CDR3 is CATSRLNPGQGYEQYF. CDR3 bases: TGTGCCACCAGCAGACTCAACCCGGGACAGGGGTACGAGCAGTACTTC.